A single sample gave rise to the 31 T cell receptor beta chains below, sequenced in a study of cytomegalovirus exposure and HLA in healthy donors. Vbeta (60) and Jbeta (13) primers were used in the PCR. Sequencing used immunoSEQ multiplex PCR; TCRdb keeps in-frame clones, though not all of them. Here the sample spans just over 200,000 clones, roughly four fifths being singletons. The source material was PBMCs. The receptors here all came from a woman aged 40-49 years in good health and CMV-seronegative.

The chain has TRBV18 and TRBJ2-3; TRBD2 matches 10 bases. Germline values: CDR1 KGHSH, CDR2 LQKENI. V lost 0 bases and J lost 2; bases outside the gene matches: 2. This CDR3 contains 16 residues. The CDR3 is CASSPPSGRATDTQYF. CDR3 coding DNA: TGTGCCAGCTCACCACCCAGCGGGAGGGCCACAGATACGCAGTATTTT.

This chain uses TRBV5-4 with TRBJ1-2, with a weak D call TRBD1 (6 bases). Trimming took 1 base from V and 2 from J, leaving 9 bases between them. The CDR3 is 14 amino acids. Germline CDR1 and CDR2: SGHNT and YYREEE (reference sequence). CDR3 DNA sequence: TGTGCCAGCAGCTTGCAGGGACACAACTATGGCTACACCTTC. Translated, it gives CASSLQGHNYGYTF.

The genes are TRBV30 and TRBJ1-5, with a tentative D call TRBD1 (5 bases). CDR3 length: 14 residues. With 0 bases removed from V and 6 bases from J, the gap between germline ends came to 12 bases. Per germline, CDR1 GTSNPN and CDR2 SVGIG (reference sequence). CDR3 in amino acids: CAWSVELGGQPQHF. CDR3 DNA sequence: TGTGCCTGGAGTGTAGAACTCGGGGGTCAGCCCCAGCATTTT.

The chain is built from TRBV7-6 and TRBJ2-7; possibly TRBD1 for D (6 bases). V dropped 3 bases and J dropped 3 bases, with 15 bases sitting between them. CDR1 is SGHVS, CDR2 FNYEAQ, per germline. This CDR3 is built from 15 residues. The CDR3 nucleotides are TGTGCCAGCAGCTTCCGGGACACCAACATCTACGAGCAGTACTTC. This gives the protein CASSFRDTNIYEQYF.

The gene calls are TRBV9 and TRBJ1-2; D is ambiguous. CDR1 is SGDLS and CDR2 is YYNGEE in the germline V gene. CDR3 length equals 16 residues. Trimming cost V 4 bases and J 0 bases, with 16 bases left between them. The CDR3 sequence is CASSPGGGYTNYGYTF. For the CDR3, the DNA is TGTGCCAGCAGCCCCGGTGGAGGTTACACTAACTATGGCTACACCTTC.

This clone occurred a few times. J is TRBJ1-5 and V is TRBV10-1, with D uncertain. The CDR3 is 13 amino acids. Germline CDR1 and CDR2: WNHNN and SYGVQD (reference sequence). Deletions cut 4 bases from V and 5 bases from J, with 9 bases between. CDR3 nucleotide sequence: TGCGCCAGCAGTGCAGGCCCCTATCAGCCCCAGCATTTT. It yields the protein CASSAGPYQPQHF.

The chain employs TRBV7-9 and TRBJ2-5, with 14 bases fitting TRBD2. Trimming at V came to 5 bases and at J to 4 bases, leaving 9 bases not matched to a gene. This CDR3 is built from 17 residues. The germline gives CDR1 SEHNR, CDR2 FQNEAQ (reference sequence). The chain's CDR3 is CASSPQTSGRAGETQYF. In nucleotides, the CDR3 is TGTGCCAGCAGCCCCCAGACTAGCGGGAGGGCGGGAGAGACCCAGTACTTC.

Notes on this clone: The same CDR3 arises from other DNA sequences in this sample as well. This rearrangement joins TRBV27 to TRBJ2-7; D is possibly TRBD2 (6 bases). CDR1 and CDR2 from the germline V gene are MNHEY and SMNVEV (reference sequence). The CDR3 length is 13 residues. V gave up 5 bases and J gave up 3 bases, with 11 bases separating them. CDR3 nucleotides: TGTGCCAGCAGTGTGGCGGGGAGCTACGAGCAGTACTTC. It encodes CASSVAGSYEQYF.

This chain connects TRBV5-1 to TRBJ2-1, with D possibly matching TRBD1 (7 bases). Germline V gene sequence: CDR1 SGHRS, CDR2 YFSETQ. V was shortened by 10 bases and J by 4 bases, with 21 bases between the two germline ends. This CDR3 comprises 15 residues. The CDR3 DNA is TGCGCCCCTGCTTGGGACAGCGGGCAGTACAATGAGCAGTTCTTC. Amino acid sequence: CAPAWDSGQYNEQFF. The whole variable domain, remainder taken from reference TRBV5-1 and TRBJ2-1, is KAGVTQTPRYLIKTRGQQVTLSCSPISGHRSVSWYQQTPGQGLQFLFEYFSETQRNKGNFPGRFSGRQFSNSRSEMNVSTLELGDSALYLCAPAWDSGQYNEQFFGPGTRLTVL.

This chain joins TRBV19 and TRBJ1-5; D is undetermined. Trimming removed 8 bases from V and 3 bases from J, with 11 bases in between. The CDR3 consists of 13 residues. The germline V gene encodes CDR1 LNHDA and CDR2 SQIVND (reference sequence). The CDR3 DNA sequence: TGTGCCAGTCATGACGGAGCCAATCAGCCCCAGCATTTT. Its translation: CASHDGANQPQHF.

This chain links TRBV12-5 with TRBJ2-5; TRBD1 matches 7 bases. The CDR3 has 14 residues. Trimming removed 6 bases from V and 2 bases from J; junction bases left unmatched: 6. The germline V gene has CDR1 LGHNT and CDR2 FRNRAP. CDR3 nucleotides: TGTGCTAGTGGACCGGGACAGCTACAAGAGACCCAGTACTTC. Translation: CASGPGQLQETQYF. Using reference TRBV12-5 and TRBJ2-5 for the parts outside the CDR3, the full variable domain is DARVTQTPRHKVTEMGQEVTMRCQPILGHNTVFWYRQTMMQGLELLAYFRNRAPLDDSGMPKDRFSAEMPDATLATLKIQPSEPRDSAVYFCASGPGQLQETQYFGPGTRLLVL.

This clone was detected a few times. The CDR3 bases are TGTGCCAGCAGCTTTCTAGCGGGAGGGTCAGATACGCAGTATTTT. It encodes CASSFLAGGSDTQYF. This rearrangement joins TRBV5-4 to TRBJ2-3; TRBD2 aligns across 12 bases. Germline lookup yields CDR1 SGHNT and CDR2 YYREEE (reference sequence). V lost 2 bases to trimming and J lost 4 bases; unmatched junction nucleotides: 2. CDR3 length equals 15 residues.

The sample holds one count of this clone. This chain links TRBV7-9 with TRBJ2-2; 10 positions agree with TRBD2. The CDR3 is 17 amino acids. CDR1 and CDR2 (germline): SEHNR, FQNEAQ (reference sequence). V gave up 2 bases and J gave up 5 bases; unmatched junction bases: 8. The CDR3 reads CASSLSLAGVRTGELFF. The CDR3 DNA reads TGTGCCAGCAGCTTAAGTCTAGCGGGAGTTCGGACCGGGGAGCTGTTTTTT.

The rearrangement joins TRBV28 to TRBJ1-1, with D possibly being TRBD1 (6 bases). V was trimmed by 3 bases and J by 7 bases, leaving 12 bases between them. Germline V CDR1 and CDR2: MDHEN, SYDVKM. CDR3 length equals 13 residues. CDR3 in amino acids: CASSLHGQREAFF. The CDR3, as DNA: TGTGCCAGCAGTTTGCATGGACAGCGTGAAGCTTTCTTT.

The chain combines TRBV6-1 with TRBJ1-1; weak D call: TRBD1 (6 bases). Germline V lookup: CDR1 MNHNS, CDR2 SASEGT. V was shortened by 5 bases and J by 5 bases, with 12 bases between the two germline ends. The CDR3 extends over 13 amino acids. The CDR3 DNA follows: TGTGCCAGCAGTAACTCAGGGGTAACTGAAGCTTTCTTT. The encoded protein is CASSNSGVTEAFF.

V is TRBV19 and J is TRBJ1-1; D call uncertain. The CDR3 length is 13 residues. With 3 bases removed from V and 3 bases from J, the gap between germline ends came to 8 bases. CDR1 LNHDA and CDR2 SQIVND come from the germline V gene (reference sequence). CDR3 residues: CASSMVTHTEAFF. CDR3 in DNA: TGTGCCAGTAGTATGGTCACTCACACTGAAGCTTTCTTT.

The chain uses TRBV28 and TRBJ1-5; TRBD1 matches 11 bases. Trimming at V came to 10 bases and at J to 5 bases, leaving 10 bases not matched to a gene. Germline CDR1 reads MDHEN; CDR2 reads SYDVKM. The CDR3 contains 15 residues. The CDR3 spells CANDDRDRGDQPQHF. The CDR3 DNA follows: TGTGCCAACGATGACCGGGACAGGGGGGATCAGCCCCAGCATTTT.

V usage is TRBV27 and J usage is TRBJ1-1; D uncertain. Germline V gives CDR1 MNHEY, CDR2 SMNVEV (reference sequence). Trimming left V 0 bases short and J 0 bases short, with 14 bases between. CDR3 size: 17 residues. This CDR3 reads CASSLSPLAALNTEAFF. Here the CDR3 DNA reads TGTGCCAGCAGTTTATCCCCCTTGGCAGCGTTGAACACTGAAGCTTTCTTT.

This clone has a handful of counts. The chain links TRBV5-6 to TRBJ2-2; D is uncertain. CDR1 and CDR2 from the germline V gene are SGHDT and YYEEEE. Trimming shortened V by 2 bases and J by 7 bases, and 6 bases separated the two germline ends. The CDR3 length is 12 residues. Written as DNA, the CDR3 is TGTGCCAGCAGCTTTCCTCTCGGGGAGCTGTTTTTT. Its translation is CASSFPLGELFF.

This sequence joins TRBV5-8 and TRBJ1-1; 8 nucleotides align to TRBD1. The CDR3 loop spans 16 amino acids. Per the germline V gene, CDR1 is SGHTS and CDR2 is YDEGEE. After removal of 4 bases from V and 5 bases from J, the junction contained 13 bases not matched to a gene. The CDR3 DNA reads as TGTGCCAGCAGCCCCTGGACAGGGTTAGGATGGACTGAAGCTTTCTTT. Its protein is CASSPWTGLGWTEAFF.

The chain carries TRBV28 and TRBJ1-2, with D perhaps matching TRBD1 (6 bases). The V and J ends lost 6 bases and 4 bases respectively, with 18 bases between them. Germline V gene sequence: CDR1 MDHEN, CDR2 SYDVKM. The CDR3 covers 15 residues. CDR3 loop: CASRQYKGHLYGYTF. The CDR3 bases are TGTGCCAGCAGGCAATACAAGGGACACCTCTATGGCTACACCTTC.

The DNA of the CDR3 is TGTGCCATCAGACCGGACAGGAGACCCTACGAGCAGTACTTC. Encoded protein: CAIRPDRRPYEQYF. The V and J genes are TRBV10-3 and TRBJ2-5, with 7 bases lining up with TRBD1. Matching the DNA end better, TRBJ2-7 makes the J call doubtful. The CDR3 totals 14 residues. Germline V CDR1 and CDR2: ENHRY, SYGVKD.

CDR3 sequence (DNA): TGTGCCAGCAGCTTAAGGGGGAGAAGGTACCAAGAGACCCAGTACTTC. It encodes CASSLRGRRYQETQYF. The chain carries TRBV7-9 and TRBJ2-5, with a weak D call TRBD1 (6 bases). Per the germline V gene, CDR1 is SEHNR and CDR2 is FQNEAQ (reference sequence). CDR3 length: 16 residues. V lost 2 bases, J lost 0 bases, and 13 bases lay in between.

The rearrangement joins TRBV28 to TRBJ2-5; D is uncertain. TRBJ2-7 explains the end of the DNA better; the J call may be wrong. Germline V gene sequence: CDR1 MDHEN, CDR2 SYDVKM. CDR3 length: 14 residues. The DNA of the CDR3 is TGTGCCAGCAGTTTTTTTGACGGCGGCTACGAGCAGTACTTC. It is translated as CASSFFDGGYEQYF.

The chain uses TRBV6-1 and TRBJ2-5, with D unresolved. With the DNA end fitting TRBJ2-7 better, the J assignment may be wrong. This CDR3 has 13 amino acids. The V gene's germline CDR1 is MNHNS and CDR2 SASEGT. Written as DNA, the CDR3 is TGTGCCAGCAGTGGAATGAGCTCCTACGAGCAGTACTTC. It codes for CASSGMSSYEQYF.

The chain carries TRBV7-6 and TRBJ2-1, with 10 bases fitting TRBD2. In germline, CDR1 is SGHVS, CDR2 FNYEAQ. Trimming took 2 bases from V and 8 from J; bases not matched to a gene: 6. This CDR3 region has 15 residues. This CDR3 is CASSLSGLAGDEQFF. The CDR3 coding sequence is TGTGCCAGCAGCTTATCCGGGCTAGCGGGAGATGAGCAGTTCTTC.

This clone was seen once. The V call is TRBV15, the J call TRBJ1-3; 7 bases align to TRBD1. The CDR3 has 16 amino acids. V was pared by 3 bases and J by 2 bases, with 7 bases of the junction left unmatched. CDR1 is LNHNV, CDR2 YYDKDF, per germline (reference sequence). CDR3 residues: CATSRAEGAAGNTIYF. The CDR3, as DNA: TGTGCCACCAGCAGGGCCGAGGGGGCGGCTGGAAACACCATATATTTT.

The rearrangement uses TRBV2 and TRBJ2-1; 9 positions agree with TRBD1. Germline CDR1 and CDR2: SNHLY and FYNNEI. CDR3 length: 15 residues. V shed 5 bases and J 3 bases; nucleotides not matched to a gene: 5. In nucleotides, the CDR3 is TGTGCCAGCAGTCGACAGGGGGTGAACTACAATGAGCAGTTCTTC. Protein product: CASSRQGVNYNEQFF.

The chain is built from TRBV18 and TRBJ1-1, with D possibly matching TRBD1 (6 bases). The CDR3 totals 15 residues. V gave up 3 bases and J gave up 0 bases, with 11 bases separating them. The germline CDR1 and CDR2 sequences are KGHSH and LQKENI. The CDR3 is CASSPWGPLNTEAFF. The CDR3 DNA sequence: TGTGCCAGCTCACCCTGGGGGCCCCTGAACACTGAAGCTTTCTTT.

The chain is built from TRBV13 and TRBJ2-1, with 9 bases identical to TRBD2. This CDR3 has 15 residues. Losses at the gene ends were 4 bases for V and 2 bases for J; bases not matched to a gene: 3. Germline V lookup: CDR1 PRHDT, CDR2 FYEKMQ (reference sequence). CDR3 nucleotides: TGTGCCAGCAGCTCGCCTAGCGGGGCCTACAATGAGCAGTTCTTC. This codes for CASSSPSGAYNEQFF.

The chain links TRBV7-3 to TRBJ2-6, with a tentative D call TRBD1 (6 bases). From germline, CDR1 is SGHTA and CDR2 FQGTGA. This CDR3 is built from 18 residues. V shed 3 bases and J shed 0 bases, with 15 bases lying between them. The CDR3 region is CASSFIPLGASGANVLTF. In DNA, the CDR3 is TGTGCCAGCAGCTTCATTCCATTGGGGGCCTCTGGGGCCAACGTCCTGACTTTC.